This T cell receptor beta chain was retrieved from a study of blood T cells in healthy people across ages (dated by TCRdb to between 2014 and 2017). Study-wide context: Template switching captured roughly one uniquely barcoded TCR beta cDNA molecule per two T cells in model experiments. To avoid experimental bias, donors of different ages were randomly spread across the sequencing lanes. Two additional independent replicas of 1 million unique cDNA reads from the same blood draw were analyzed for two donors (one aged 18 to 30 and one aged 80 or older). Donors were grouped into four age groups: young (average approximately 16 years), middle-aged (about 40), aged (approximately 67) and long-lived (approximately 81). The study measured age-related changes in TCR beta repertoire diversity using deep sequencing normalized with unique cDNA molecular identifiers. Results the study describes overall, beyond this receptor: The CMV infection status of donors was not known, potentially confounding age-related changes in expanded clonotypes. Observed TCR beta diversity per million T cells fell roughly linearly with age, and a significant reduction was already apparent by age around 44. Estimates of total diversity from one million sequenced T cells were regarded as lower bounds and underestimates. Since profiling was done on bulk unsorted PBMCs, naive and antigen-experienced compartments could not be conclusively compared. The long-lived group showed more naive CD4+ T cells, fewer expanded clones and increased TCR diversity than the aged group, suggesting age selection. The percentage of naive T cells measured by flow cytometry correlated strongly with observed TCR beta diversity.

Systemically healthy Caucasian individuals from Russia, some 36 in total and aged about 6 to 90 years, were included as donors. Around 10 milliliters of peripheral blood were drawn from each donor into EDTA-treated Vacutainer tubes. PBMCs were isolated by Ficoll-Paque density-gradient centrifugation, with at least 6 million obtained per sample. Trizol reagent was used to extract total RNA from the PBMCs, yielding at least 6 micrograms per sample. The percentages of naive CD45RAhigh/CD27high T cells were determined by flow cytometry on a PBMC aliquot from every donor. The cysteine opens and the phenylalanine closes a CDR3 of 14 amino acids. The retained sequence is limited to the CDR3, 42 bases, with the frame set at the first base. V is shortened by 0 bases, J by 1 base, and the region joining them spans 7 bases. Via the germline V gene (reference sequence), CDR1 is DFQATT and CDR2 SNEGSKA. This clonotype was detected only a few times. Its target antigen remains unknown. No per-base quality is available; no much larger clone lies one base away.

The library was generated by 5' RACE. Sequencing was performed on an Illumina HiSeq 2500. A second PCR of roughly 7 to 11 cycles was performed with a sample-barcoded 5' primer and a J-beta primer mix. Each TCR beta cDNA molecule received a unique molecular identifier from a template-switch 5' adaptor carrying 12 random nucleotides. Each sample yielded at least 3 million CDR3-containing paired-end reads. First-strand cDNA synthesis was performed from all RNA using the Mint cDNA synthesis kit, with priming by a TRBC-specific oligonucleotide. Following uracil-DNA glycosylase treatment, all cDNA underwent a first 18-cycle PCR with the universal primers M1SS and BC2_uni_R. The published analysis was carried out like this. Each sample was normalized by randomly selecting 1 million high-quality reads, each carrying a distinct molecular identifier. Reads sharing molecular identifiers were discarded rather than binned into consensus sequences. MiTCR, run with a Q25 quality threshold and the strictest error-elimination algorithm, handled CDR3 identification, clonotype clustering and error correction. A nonparametric unseen species model with Euler transformation was used to estimate a lower bound on total TCR beta diversity. TCRdb cleaned the public reads at Q25 with fastp, built clones with MiXCR and kept in-frame beta chains. Identical CDR3 protein sequences are pooled into one entry, listed with their most common genes and DNA. TCRdb's processing, not the study's, gives the V and J calls here. The sample profile shows 1,500,000 or so distinct CDR3 sequences; less than 45% of them were found once. The ten most abundant clones make up under 5% of the sample.

The specimen was blood. The TCR comes from a woman between 18 and 29 years old in good health. The chain uses TRBV20-1 and TRBJ2-4, and possibly TRBD1, on 6 matching bases. This receptor carries the CDR3 CSARDQGAKNIQYF. The DNA sequence is given as TGCAGTGCTAGAGACCAGGGGGCCAAAAACATTCAGTACTTC.